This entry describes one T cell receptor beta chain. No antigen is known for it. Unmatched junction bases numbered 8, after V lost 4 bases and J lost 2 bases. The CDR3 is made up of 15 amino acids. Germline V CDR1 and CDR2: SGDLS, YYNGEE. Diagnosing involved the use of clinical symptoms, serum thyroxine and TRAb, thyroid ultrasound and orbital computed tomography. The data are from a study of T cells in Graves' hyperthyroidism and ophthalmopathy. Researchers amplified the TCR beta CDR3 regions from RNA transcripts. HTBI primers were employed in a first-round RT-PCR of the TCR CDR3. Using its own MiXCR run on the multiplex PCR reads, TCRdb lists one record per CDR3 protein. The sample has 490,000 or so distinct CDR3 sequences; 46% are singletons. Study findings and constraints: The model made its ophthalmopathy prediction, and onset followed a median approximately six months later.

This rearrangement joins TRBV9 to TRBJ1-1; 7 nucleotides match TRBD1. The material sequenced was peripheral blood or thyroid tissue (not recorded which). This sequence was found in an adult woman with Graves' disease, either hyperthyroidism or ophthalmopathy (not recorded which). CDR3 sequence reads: CASSLQGTVNTEAFF. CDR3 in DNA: TGTGCCAGCAGCTTGCAGGGGACAGTTAACACTGAAGCTTTCTTT.